This paragraph reports one TCR beta chain. Its antigen remains unidentified. TCRdb redid the calling of the RACE reads with MiXCR, one entry per CDR3 protein. In the table there are 350,000 to 400,000 distinct CDR3 sequences, nearly 6.5% of which are singletons. Described time point: patch test 2, 6 weeks after DPC sensitization. Described treatment: therapeutic diphenylcyclopropenone sensitization with weekly scalp DPC. Suited to DPC and affected by alopecia, the donors ranged from 18 to 70 years old. This sample stems from a study of human T cells and chemical hapten exposure. Overall study context: Patients, predominantly female, presented with alopecia areata, totalis or universalis. Whole-study results and caveats: Compared to controls, expanded TCRs made significantly more large clusters of similar CDR3s. TCRs whose frequency exceeded 1 in 1000 remained the same following DPC sensitization.

Germline CDR1 reads DFQATT; CDR2 reads SNEGSKA (reference sequence). The CDR3 consists of 14 residues. Trimming removed 1 base at V and 0 bases at J, with 7 bases between. The chain recombines TRBV20-1 with TRBJ2-1, with D unclear. The input for sequencing was whole blood, taken in connection with sensitization to the hapten diphenylcyclopropenone (DPC). The clonotype originates from a woman younger than 30 with alopecia areata. Some clones in this sample may be carry-over from other donors' samples. In DNA, the CDR3 is TGCAGTGCTAGAGGGACCCCCTCCTACAATGAGCAGTTCTTC. This sequence encodes CSARGTPSYNEQFF.